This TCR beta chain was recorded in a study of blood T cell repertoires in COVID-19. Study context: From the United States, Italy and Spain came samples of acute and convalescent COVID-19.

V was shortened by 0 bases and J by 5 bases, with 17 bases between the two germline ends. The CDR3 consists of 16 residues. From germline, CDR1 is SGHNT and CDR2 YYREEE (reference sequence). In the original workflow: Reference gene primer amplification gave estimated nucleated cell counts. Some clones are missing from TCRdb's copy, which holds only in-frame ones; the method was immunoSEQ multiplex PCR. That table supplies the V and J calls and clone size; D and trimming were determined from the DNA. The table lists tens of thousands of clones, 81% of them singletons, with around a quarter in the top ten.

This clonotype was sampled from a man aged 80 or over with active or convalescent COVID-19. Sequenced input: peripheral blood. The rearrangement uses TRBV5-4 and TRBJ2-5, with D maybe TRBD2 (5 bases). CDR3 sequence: CASSLGFSGKVETQYF. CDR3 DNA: TGTGCCAGCAGCTTGGGCTTCTCGGGGAAGGTGGAGACCCAGTACTTC.